Listed below are T cell receptor beta chains from one sample, sequenced in a study of blood T cell repertoires in COVID-19. Produced via immunoSEQ multiplex PCR; TCRdb's table is partial and in-frame only. The data show about 150,000 clones, approximately 86% seen once. Sequencing used peripheral blood. These receptors were obtained from a man aged 45-65 years with active or convalescent COVID-19. CDR3s include the opening cysteine and the closing phenylalanine or tryptophan. Each record gives: J gene, clone size, V gene, D gene, CDR3 DNA, CDR3 protein. The D gene is left open where the match is weak. Clone size is not always given. Where it is, it says once, few, many or a class for expanded clones.

j_call: TRBJ2-7
clone_size: -
v_call: TRBV6-2/TRBV6-3
d_call: -
cdr3_nt: TGTGCCAGCAGCACGCTGACTGGGGAGATGTGGGAGCAGTACTTC
cdr3_aa: CASSTLTGEMWEQYF

j_call: TRBJ1-2
clone_size: -
v_call: TRBV5-1
d_call: -
cdr3_nt: TGCGCCAGCAGCTCGCACCCCGACAGCTATGGCTACACCTTC
cdr3_aa: CASSSHPDSYGYTF

j_call: TRBJ2-3
clone_size: few
v_call: TRBV24-1
d_call: TRBD2
cdr3_nt: TGTGCCACCCAAGGACTAGCGGGGACCACAGATACGCAGTATTTT
cdr3_aa: CATQGLAGTTDTQYF

j_call: TRBJ2-5
clone_size: -
v_call: TRBV5-1
d_call: TRBD1
cdr3_nt: TGCGCCAGCAGCAGGTCCGGGACAGGGGATAGGGAGACCCAGTACTTC
cdr3_aa: CASSRSGTGDRETQYF

j_call: TRBJ1-5
clone_size: -
v_call: TRBV15
d_call: TRBD1
cdr3_nt: TGTGCCACCAGCAGAGGGAGTCAGGGGGTCCAGCCCCAGCATTTT
cdr3_aa: CATSRGSQGVQPQHF

j_call: TRBJ2-2
clone_size: -
v_call: TRBV9
d_call: -
cdr3_nt: TGTGCCAGCAGCGTAGAAGGGACACATACCACCGGGGAGCTGTTTTTT
cdr3_aa: CASSVEGTHTTGELFF

j_call: TRBJ2-3
clone_size: -
v_call: TRBV5-6
d_call: TRBD1
cdr3_nt: TGTGCCAGCAGCCGGGGGCGGGGACAGGGGCCAGATACGCAGTATTTT
cdr3_aa: CASSRGRGQGPDTQYF

j_call: TRBJ2-1
clone_size: many
v_call: TRBV6-7
d_call: -
cdr3_nt: TGTGCCATCCAACGTACGTGTGGACCCCATCAACGTCCCGATCCTACAGGGTACAATGAGCAGTTCTTC
cdr3_aa: CAIQRTCGPHQRPDPTGYNEQFF

j_call: TRBJ1-2
clone_size: once
v_call: TRBV19
d_call: -
cdr3_nt: TGTGCCAGTAGTTTCGGGGGAGGTAACTATGGCTACACCTTC
cdr3_aa: CASSFGGGNYGYTF

j_call: TRBJ1-1
clone_size: -
v_call: TRBV7-8
d_call: TRBD1
cdr3_nt: TGTGCCAGCAGCTTAAGGAACCCAGGGGGGCTAGCTGAAGCTTTCTTT
cdr3_aa: CASSLRNPGGLAEAFF

j_call: TRBJ1-6
clone_size: -
v_call: TRBV9
d_call: -
cdr3_nt: TGTGCCAGCAGCGTAGTTGACAACAGCTATAATTCACCCCTCCACTTT
cdr3_aa: CASSVVDNSYNSPLHF

j_call: TRBJ1-5
clone_size: -
v_call: TRBV19
d_call: -
cdr3_nt: TGTGCCAGTAGCCGGCAGGGCGATGGCAATCAGCCCCAGCATTTT
cdr3_aa: CASSRQGDGNQPQHF

j_call: TRBJ1-5
clone_size: -
v_call: TRBV19
d_call: TRBD1
cdr3_nt: TGTGCCAGTAGGGACAGGGGAGGCAATCAGCCCCAGCATTTT
cdr3_aa: CASRDRGGNQPQHF

j_call: TRBJ2-2
clone_size: -
v_call: TRBV7-3
d_call: -
cdr3_nt: TGTGCCAGCAGCTTAGATCCAGGGGCGAACACCGGGGAGCTGTTTTTT
cdr3_aa: CASSLDPGANTGELFF

j_call: TRBJ1-6
clone_size: -
v_call: TRBV4-2
d_call: TRBD1
cdr3_nt: TGTGCCAGCAGCCTTACTCGAACAGGGGTAAATTCACCCCTCCACTTT
cdr3_aa: CASSLTRTGVNSPLHF

j_call: TRBJ1-5
clone_size: -
v_call: TRBV4-2
d_call: -
cdr3_nt: TGTGCCAGCAGCCAACAAAAGGAGGCTCATCAGCCCCAGCATTTT
cdr3_aa: CASSQQKEAHQPQHF

j_call: TRBJ1-1
clone_size: once
v_call: TRBV19
d_call: -
cdr3_nt: TGTGCCAGTAGTCCCGGTGGTGAGAACACTGAAGCTTTCTTT
cdr3_aa: CASSPGGENTEAFF

j_call: TRBJ1-2
clone_size: -
v_call: TRBV12-5
d_call: -
cdr3_nt: TGTGCTAGTGGTTTGGTACAGGAGCAGCCCTATGGCTACACCTTC
cdr3_aa: CASGLVQEQPYGYTF

j_call: TRBJ1-5
clone_size: -
v_call: TRBV2
d_call: -
cdr3_nt: TGTGCCAGCAACTCCGGTGAACAGGGCGGTGGCCAGCCCCAGCATTTT
cdr3_aa: CASNSGEQGGGQPQHF

j_call: TRBJ1-1
clone_size: -
v_call: TRBV7-3
d_call: -
cdr3_nt: TGTGCCAGCAGCCCCTCCCCGGGACAAAAAGCTTTCTTT
cdr3_aa: CASSPSPGQKAFF

j_call: TRBJ2-7
clone_size: once
v_call: TRBV30
d_call: -
cdr3_nt: TGTGCCTACAAAAGAACTAGTTGGGAGCAGTACTTC
cdr3_aa: CAYKRTSWEQYF

j_call: TRBJ2-1
clone_size: -
v_call: TRBV5-1
d_call: TRBD1
cdr3_nt: TGCGCCAGCAGCTTGGACAGGGGGGACTACAATGAGCAGTTCTTC
cdr3_aa: CASSLDRGDYNEQFF

j_call: TRBJ2-2
clone_size: -
v_call: TRBV6-4
d_call: -
cdr3_nt: TGTGCCAGCAGTGACTCTTCATTTCGGAGCGGGGAGCTGTTTTTT
cdr3_aa: CASSDSSFRSGELFF

j_call: TRBJ2-3
clone_size: -
v_call: TRBV24-1
d_call: TRBD1
cdr3_nt: TGTGCCACCAGTGGGGGACAGGTTCTTACAGATACGCAGTATTTT
cdr3_aa: CATSGGQVLTDTQYF

j_call: TRBJ2-3
clone_size: -
v_call: TRBV7-9
d_call: TRBD2
cdr3_nt: TGTGCCAGCGGTGGATGGACTAGCGGGACCACAGATACGCAGTATTTT
cdr3_aa: CASGGWTSGTTDTQYF

j_call: TRBJ2-5
clone_size: -
v_call: TRBV19
d_call: -
cdr3_nt: TGTGCCAGTAGTATTTCGAGCGGGTTCCGGCTTCAAGAGACCCAGTACTTC
cdr3_aa: CASSISSGFRLQETQYF

j_call: TRBJ2-3
clone_size: once
v_call: TRBV5-1
d_call: TRBD2
cdr3_nt: TGCGCCAGCACCACAGCGGGGGGGGGCACAGATACGCAGTATTTT
cdr3_aa: CASTTAGGGTDTQYF

j_call: TRBJ2-5
clone_size: -
v_call: TRBV7-2
d_call: -
cdr3_nt: TGTGCCAGCAGCCCCCAATTAGCGGCAGAGACCCAGTACTTC
cdr3_aa: CASSPQLAAETQYF

j_call: TRBJ1-1
clone_size: -
v_call: TRBV6-6
d_call: TRBD1
cdr3_nt: TGTGCCAGCAGTTATATCGGGACAGGCCTTGAAGCTTTCTTT
cdr3_aa: CASSYIGTGLEAFF

j_call: TRBJ2-1
clone_size: -
v_call: TRBV7-2
d_call: TRBD2
cdr3_nt: TGTGCCAGCAGTAACGGGCTAGCGGGAAATAGTGAGCAGTTCTTC
cdr3_aa: CASSNGLAGNSEQFF

j_call: TRBJ1-1
clone_size: -
v_call: TRBV3-1/TRBV3-2
d_call: TRBD1
cdr3_nt: TGTGCCAGCAGCCAAGAAATACAGGGGGCTCTACTTGAAGCTTTCTTT
cdr3_aa: CASSQEIQGALLEAFF

j_call: TRBJ1-1
clone_size: -
v_call: TRBV5-6
d_call: TRBD1
cdr3_nt: TGTGCCAGCAGCGGACAGGGTAAGAACACTGAAGCTTTCTTT
cdr3_aa: CASSGQGKNTEAFF

j_call: TRBJ2-1
clone_size: -
v_call: TRBV11-3
d_call: TRBD2
cdr3_nt: TGTGCCAGCAGCTTCCGCGGGAGCAAGTCCTACAATGAGCAGTTCTTC
cdr3_aa: CASSFRGSKSYNEQFF

j_call: TRBJ2-4
clone_size: -
v_call: TRBV7-6
d_call: TRBD2
cdr3_nt: TGTGCCAGCAGCTTAGTACCGACTAGCGGGGGAACGCTAGCCAAAAACATTCAGTACTTC
cdr3_aa: CASSLVPTSGGTLAKNIQYF

j_call: TRBJ2-1
clone_size: -
v_call: TRBV10-3
d_call: TRBD2
cdr3_nt: TGTGCCATCAGGACCCTAGCGGATGAGCAGTTCTTC
cdr3_aa: CAIRTLADEQFF

j_call: TRBJ1-2
clone_size: -
v_call: TRBV2
d_call: TRBD1
cdr3_nt: TGTGCCAGCAAACCGGGACAGGGGTTTGGCTACACCTTC
cdr3_aa: CASKPGQGFGYTF

j_call: TRBJ1-3
clone_size: -
v_call: TRBV6-5
d_call: TRBD1
cdr3_nt: TGTGCCAGCATCCCGGACAGGGGGCTCGGAAACACCATATATTTT
cdr3_aa: CASIPDRGLGNTIYF

j_call: TRBJ2-4
clone_size: -
v_call: TRBV6-1
d_call: TRBD2
cdr3_nt: TGTGCCAGCAGTGTACTTAGCGGGCTAGCCAAAAACATTCAGTACTTC
cdr3_aa: CASSVLSGLAKNIQYF

j_call: TRBJ2-1
clone_size: -
v_call: TRBV6-5
d_call: -
cdr3_nt: TGTGCCAGCAGGCCGGACTATAGCTCCTACAATGAGCAGTTCTTC
cdr3_aa: CASRPDYSSYNEQFF

j_call: TRBJ2-3
clone_size: -
v_call: TRBV7-2
d_call: -
cdr3_nt: TGTGCCAGCAGCTTAGGATCGAGCATGCCAGATACGCAGTATTTT
cdr3_aa: CASSLGSSMPDTQYF

j_call: TRBJ2-7
clone_size: -
v_call: TRBV14
d_call: TRBD2
cdr3_nt: TGTGCCAGCAGCCGTTTCGGACTAGCGGTTCCCTACGAGCAGTACTTC
cdr3_aa: CASSRFGLAVPYEQYF

j_call: TRBJ2-1
clone_size: once
v_call: TRBV4-1
d_call: TRBD2
cdr3_nt: TGCGCCAGCAGCCAGGGTCCCGGGACTAGCGGGAGTAATGAGCAGTTCTTC
cdr3_aa: CASSQGPGTSGSNEQFF

j_call: TRBJ2-3
clone_size: -
v_call: TRBV3-1/TRBV3-2
d_call: -
cdr3_nt: TGTGCCAGCAGCGAACTAGACGATACGCAGTATTTT
cdr3_aa: CASSELDDTQYF

j_call: TRBJ1-3
clone_size: -
v_call: TRBV11-2
d_call: TRBD1
cdr3_nt: TGTGCCAGCAGCCTAGGGACAGGGGTTCTCTCTGGAAACACCATATATTTT
cdr3_aa: CASSLGTGVLSGNTIYF

j_call: TRBJ2-1
clone_size: -
v_call: TRBV19
d_call: -
cdr3_nt: TGTGCCAGTAGTATAGGGAGCTCCTACAATGAGCAGTTCTTC
cdr3_aa: CASSIGSSYNEQFF

j_call: TRBJ2-5
clone_size: -
v_call: TRBV29-1
d_call: TRBD2
cdr3_nt: TGCAGCGTTGACGTTCTAGCGGACCCGTACCAAGAGACCCAGTACTTC
cdr3_aa: CSVDVLADPYQETQYF

j_call: TRBJ2-3
clone_size: -
v_call: TRBV7-3
d_call: TRBD2
cdr3_nt: TGTGCCAGCAGCATAGCTAGCGGGGGGACAGATACGCAGTATTTT
cdr3_aa: CASSIASGGTDTQYF